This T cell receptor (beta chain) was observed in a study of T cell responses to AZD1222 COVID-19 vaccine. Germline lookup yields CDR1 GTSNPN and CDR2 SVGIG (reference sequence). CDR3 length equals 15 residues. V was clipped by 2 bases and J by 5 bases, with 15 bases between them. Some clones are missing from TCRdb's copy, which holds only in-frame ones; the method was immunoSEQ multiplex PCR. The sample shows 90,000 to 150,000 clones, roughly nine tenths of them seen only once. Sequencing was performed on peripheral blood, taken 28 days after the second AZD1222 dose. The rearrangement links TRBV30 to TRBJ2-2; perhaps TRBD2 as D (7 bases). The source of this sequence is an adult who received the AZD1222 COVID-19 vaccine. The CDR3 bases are TGTGCCTGGAGTAGAGGGGGGGCCGTTACCGGGGAGCTGTTTTTT. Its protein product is CAWSRGGAVTGELFF.